This TCR beta chain emerged from a study of CD8 T cells in Susac syndrome. RNA amounts of roughly 0.5 to 1 ug underwent reverse transcription with random hexamers. A single record per CDR3 protein comes from TCRdb applying MiXCR to the immunoSEQ multiplex PCR reads. The table records about 82,000 distinct CDR3 sequences, around 96% of them present only once. CDR3 length: 13 amino acids. Germline V lookup: CDR1 MNHEY, CDR2 SMNVEV (reference sequence). V was clipped by 2 bases and J by 1 base, with 5 bases between them. The chain is built from TRBV27 and TRBJ1-2, with D unclear. The receptor comes from a human donor with Susac syndrome. The sequenced material came from CD8+ T cells from PBMCs. CDR3 protein: CASSLALNYGYTF. CDR3 in DNA: TGTGCCAGCAGTTTAGCGCTTAACTATGGCTACACCTTC.